This is a list of T cell receptor beta chains from one sample in a study of T cells in Graves' hyperthyroidism and ophthalmopathy. TCRdb recomputed calls from the multiplex PCR reads with MiXCR, one row per CDR3 protein. The sample has a few hundred thousand distinct CDR3 sequences; roughly 50% are singletons. Sequenced input: peripheral blood or thyroid tissue (not recorded which). These receptor sequences come from an adult woman with Graves' disease, either hyperthyroidism or ophthalmopathy (not recorded which). The CDR3 runs from the conserved cysteine through the conserved F or W. Fields, in order: V gene, CDR3 length, clone size, D gene, J gene, CDR3 DNA, CDR3 protein. A D gene is named only where the DNA matches it firmly. Some rows mark clone size as missing; the rest say once, few, many or name a class of expanded clone.

TRBV5-1	15	many	TRBD1	TRBJ1-1	TGCGCCAGCAGCTCGTCCCGGGACAGGGGCACTGAAGCTTTCTTT	CASSSSRDRGTEAFF
TRBV5-1	15	-	-	TRBJ1-2	TGCGCCAGCAGCTTGGATACGGGGCAGTACTATGGCTACACCTTC	CASSLDTGQYYGYTF
TRBV4-3	13	-	-	TRBJ2-7	TGCGCCAGCAGCCAAGTTCAGGGGCGGGAGCAGTACTTC	CASSQVQGREQYF
TRBV12-3/TRBV12-4	16	many	-	TRBJ1-4	TGTGCCAGCAGTCCGCGGGCGACAGTTGTTAATGAAAAACTGTTTTTT	CASSPRATVVNEKLFF
TRBV7-2	11	many	TRBD2	TRBJ2-5	TGTGCCAGCAGCGGCGGGGGGACCCAGTACTTC	CASSGGGTQYF
TRBV19	15	-	-	TRBJ2-2	TGTGCCAGTAGTATTTACGGGACCAACACCGGGGAGCTGTTTTTT	CASSIYGTNTGELFF
TRBV7-9	13	many	TRBD1	TRBJ2-5	TGTGCCAGCAGCCGGGGACAGGGGGAGACCCAGTACTTC	CASSRGQGETQYF
TRBV20-1	10	many	-	TRBJ1-2	TGCAGTGCTCCAATGGGGGGCTACACCTTC	CSAPMGGYTF
TRBV20-1	15	-	TRBD1	TRBJ1-4	TGCAGTGCCACCCGGGACAGCGCAACTAATGAAAAACTGTTTTTT	CSATRDSATNEKLFF
TRBV7-9	15	few	-	TRBJ2-5	TGTGCCAGCAGCTCCAGCAGGCGCACCCAAGAGACCCAGTACTTC	CASSSSRRTQETQYF
TRBV30	14	few	TRBD1	TRBJ2-7	TGTGCCTGGACCCCCGGGACAGGGGTCTACGAGCAGTACTTC	CAWTPGTGVYEQYF
TRBV11-2	18	many	TRBD1	TRBJ2-6	TGTGCCAGCAGCCGCATCCCATCGACAGGGACTGGGGCCAACGTCCTGACTTTC	CASSRIPSTGTGANVLTF
TRBV7-9	16	many	-	TRBJ2-2	TGTGCCAGCAGCTTTCTACAGGCGATTAACACCGGGGAGCTGTTTTTT	CASSFLQAINTGELFF
TRBV10-3	16	-	-	TRBJ2-7	TGTGCCAGCAGTTTTCTGTCTTCCGGGGAATGGGGCGAGCAGTACTTC	CASSFLSSGEWGEQYF
TRBV15	16	many	-	TRBJ1-1	TGTGCCACCACCTTGGGACGACGAACCAGGGATAGTCGAGCTTTCTTT	CATTLGRRTRDSRAFF
TRBV11-2	16	-	-	TRBJ2-6	TGTGCCAGCAGCTTAGGGGGACCCACCGGGGCCAACGTCCTGACTTTC	CASSLGGPTGANVLTF
TRBV13	14	many	TRBD1	TRBJ1-1	TGTGCCAGCAGCTCGGGACAGGCGATCACTGAAGCTTTCTTT	CASSSGQAITEAFF
TRBV6-5	15	many	-	TRBJ2-7	TGTGCCAGCAGTTACAAACCCCCGGACAGTAACGAGCAGTACTTC	CASSYKPPDSNEQYF
TRBV30	16	-	-	TRBJ1-4	TGTGCCTGGAGTGAGGGATCATTGATTCGGAATGAAAAACTGTTTTTT	CAWSEGSLIRNEKLFF
TRBV7-9	15	-	-	TRBJ1-6	TGTGCCAGCAGCCGATTCTCTGATTCGGGGGGCACCCTCCACTTT	CASSRFSDSGGTLHF
TRBV28	13	-	-	TRBJ2-7	TGTGCCAGCAGCAGGGCTCTTACCTACGAGCAGTACTTC	CASSRALTYEQYF
TRBV29-1	13	-	TRBD2	TRBJ2-7	TGCAGCGGCGGACTAGCGGAGGGTAGGGAGCAGTACTTC	CSGGLAEGREQYF
TRBV24-1	14	-	-	TRBJ1-1	TGTGCCACCAGTGACCCCGCCAGGGAGACTGAAGCTTTCTTT	CATSDPARETEAFF
TRBV5-1	16	many	-	TRBJ2-2	TGCGCCAGCAGCCTAGTTGATGCGGCGGACCCCGGGGAGCTGTTTTTT	CASSLVDAADPGELFF
TRBV5-4	14	-	-	TRBJ1-5	TGTGCCGTGGGACACCGCGAATCCAATCAGCCCCAGCATTTT	CAVGHRESNQPQHF
TRBV7-2	14	-	-	TRBJ2-6	TGTGCCAGCAGCCCGGCGGTGAGGGCCTACGTCCTGACTTTC	CASSPAVRAYVLTF
TRBV19	14	-	TRBD1	TRBJ2-6	TGTGCCAGTGTACCCAGGCAGGGGGCGAACACTGAAGCTTTC	CASVPRQGANTEAF
TRBV28	15	few	-	TRBJ1-2	TGTGCCAGCAGTTCCTATAGGGGGGGCGCGGATGGCTACACCTTC	CASSSYRGGADGYTF
TRBV19	15	many	TRBD2	TRBJ2-2	TGTGCCAGTAGCCCCCTGCGGGAGTACACCGGGGAGCTGTTTTTT	CASSPLREYTGELFF
TRBV9	15	-	-	TRBJ1-1	TGTGCCAGCAGCGTTGACGGAGACATGAACACTGAAGCTTTCTTT	CASSVDGDMNTEAFF
TRBV10-3	15	few	-	TRBJ1-5	TGTGCCATCAGTGATTCGGGGGCGAAGGATCAGCCCCAGCATTTT	CAISDSGAKDQPQHF
TRBV5-5	17	many	-	TRBJ2-5	TGTGCCAGCAGCTTTTCCGCATGGACCCGAATCTTGGAGACCCAGTACTTC	CASSFSAWTRILETQYF
TRBV5-8	12	many	-	TRBJ1-1	TGTGCCAGCAGCGCCCGGAACACTGAAGCTTTCTTT	CASSARNTEAFF
TRBV7-9	15	-	-	TRBJ1-5	TGTGCCAGCAGCCCCAACGGGATGGGCAATCAGCCCCAGCATTTT	CASSPNGMGNQPQHF
TRBV2	11	-	-	TRBJ2-5	TGTGCCAGCAGGGATGCGGAGACCCAGTACTTC	CASRDAETQYF
TRBV14	15	-	-	TRBJ2-2	TGTGCCAGCAGCCAAGAGATCGCGAACACCGGGGAGCTGTTTTTT	CASSQEIANTGELFF
TRBV7-9	17	-	-	TRBJ1-1	TGTGCCAGCAGCTTACTGCCAGCGACCGGCGGAGGGGGTGAAGCTTTCTTT	CASSLLPATGGGGEAFF
TRBV29-1	17	-	-	TRBJ1-2	TGCAGCGTTGAAGACCGCAGGGATCTCACAGGGACTTATGGCTACACCTTC	CSVEDRRDLTGTYGYTF
TRBV7-7	12	-	TRBD1	TRBJ2-5	TGTGCTAGACAGGGGGCTGGAGAGACCCAGTACTTC	CARQGAGETQYF
TRBV7-9	15	-	-	TRBJ2-7	TGTGCCAGCAGCCAAGGCGGGGCACGGGCGTACGAGCAGTACTTC	CASSQGGARAYEQYF
TRBV10-3	16	-	TRBD1	TRBJ2-7	TGTGCCATCAGCCCCGGGAAGGGACAGGGGGCTTACGAGCAGTACTTC	CAISPGKGQGAYEQYF
TRBV7-9	11	few	-	TRBJ2-1	TGTGCCAGCATCCGAGCCGGTGAGCAGTTCTTC	CASIRAGEQFF
TRBV10-3	11	once	TRBD1	TRBJ1-2	TGTGCCGTCCGGGACAGGGTAACCTACACCTTC	CAVRDRVTYTF
TRBV2	16	once	TRBD2	TRBJ2-7	TGTGCCAGCAGTGGGGGACTAGCGGGAGGTGGATACGAGCAGTACTTC	CASSGGLAGGGYEQYF
TRBV5-1	15	many	TRBD2	TRBJ2-7	TGCGCCAGCAGCTTGGGGGAGGGAGGCTCCTACGAGCAGTACTTC	CASSLGEGGSYEQYF
TRBV7-9	14	-	TRBD2	TRBJ2-7	TGTGCCAGCAGTTCCGCGGGGGATCAGCCCCAGCAGTACTTC	CASSSAGDQPQQYF
TRBV7-3	14	many	-	TRBJ2-2	TGTGCCAGCAGTGGACGGGCGAACACCGGGGAGCTGTTTTTT	CASSGRANTGELFF